The rows below give T cell receptor beta chains drawn from one sample of a study of shared clonotypes between healthy human individuals. Assay: immunoSEQ multiplex PCR; the TCRdb copy retains only in-frame clones and omits some. The sample records nearly 1 million clones, about three quarters being singletons. Sequenced: memory CD4+ T cells sorted from blood. Receptors were obtained from a man aged 18 to 29 in good health. Both conserved end residues are part of each CDR3. A D gene is named only where the DNA matches it firmly.

CASSIMGIQETQYF,TRBV19,-
CASSPKGSTDTQYF,TRBV18,-
CASSLTRTHNSPLHF,TRBV7-3,-
CASKPGTGTYEQYF,TRBV2,TRBD1
CASSPTGRNEQFF,TRBV7-2,-
CASSRTSSSYNEQFF,TRBV6-5,-
CASSQDFLQGFGYEQYF,TRBV4-1,-
CASSEQGANGELFF,TRBV2,TRBD1
CAWKLPWLMNTEAFF,TRBV30,-
CASTPAGYNSPLHF,TRBV11-2,-
CASSSRRDRVSGEQYF,TRBV28,TRBD1
CASAGQGARGYTF,TRBV2,TRBD1
CASSQDRAYEQYF,TRBV19,-
CASTRTGGRIYGYTF,TRBV28,TRBD1
CASSLAQVTLTDTQYF,TRBV11-2,-
CASSLGQMNEKLFF,TRBV7-2,-
CASSLWGWEQYF,TRBV5-1,-
CAAGRTPRDNEQFF,TRBV10-3,-